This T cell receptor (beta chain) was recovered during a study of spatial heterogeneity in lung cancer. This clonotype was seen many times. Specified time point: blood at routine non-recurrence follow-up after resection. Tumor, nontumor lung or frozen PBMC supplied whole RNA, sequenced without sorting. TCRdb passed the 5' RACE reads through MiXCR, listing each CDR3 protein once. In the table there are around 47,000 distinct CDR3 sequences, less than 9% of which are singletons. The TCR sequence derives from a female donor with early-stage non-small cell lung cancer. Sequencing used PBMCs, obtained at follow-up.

The CDR3 spells CASSLLGSRAGELFF. The CDR3 nucleotides are TGTGCCAGCAGCTTACTGGGCAGCCGGGCCGGGGAGCTGTTTTTT. The chain combines TRBV7-2 with TRBJ2-2; the D is unclear. Trimming removed 2 bases from V and 6 bases from J, with 13 bases in between. The CDR3 runs to 15 residues. Germline values: CDR1 SGHTA, CDR2 FQGNSA.